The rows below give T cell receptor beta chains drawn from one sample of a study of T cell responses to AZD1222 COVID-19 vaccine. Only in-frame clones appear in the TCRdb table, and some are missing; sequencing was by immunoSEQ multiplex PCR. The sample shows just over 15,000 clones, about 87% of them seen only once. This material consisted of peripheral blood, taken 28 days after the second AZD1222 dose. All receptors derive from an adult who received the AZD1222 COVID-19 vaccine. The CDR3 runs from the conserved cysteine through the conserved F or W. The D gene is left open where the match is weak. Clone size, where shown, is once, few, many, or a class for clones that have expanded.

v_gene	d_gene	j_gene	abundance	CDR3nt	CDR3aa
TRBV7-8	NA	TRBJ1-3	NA	TGTGCCAGCAGCTTACGGCGTACCGTTGGCTCTGGAAACACCATATATTTT	CASSLRRTVGSGNTIYF
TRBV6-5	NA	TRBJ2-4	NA	TGTGCCAGCAGCGGGGGAAACATTCAGTACTTC	CASSGGNIQYF
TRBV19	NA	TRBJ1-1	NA	TGTGCCAGTAGTCCCCATGGGGGGCCCGGCTCTGAAGCTTTCTTT	CASSPHGGPGSEAFF
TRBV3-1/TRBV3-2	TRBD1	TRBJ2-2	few	TGTGCCAGCAGCCCGGGACAGGCCAAGGCCGGGGAGCTGTTTTTT	CASSPGQAKAGELFF
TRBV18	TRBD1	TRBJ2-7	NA	TGTGCCAGCTCACCACCGACAGGGGGCTACGAGCAGTACTTC	CASSPPTGGYEQYF
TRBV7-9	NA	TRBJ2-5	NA	TGTGCCAGCAGCTTTTCCCAGGGTGGAGAGACCCAGTACTTC	CASSFSQGGETQYF
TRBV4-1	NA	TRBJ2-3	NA	TGCGCCAGCAGCCAAGTGGGGGGTCAGTCAGATACGCAGTATTTT	CASSQVGGQSDTQYF
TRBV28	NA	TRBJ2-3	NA	TGTGCCAGCAGTCTTACGGCCGGGAGCACAGATACGCAGTATTTT	CASSLTAGSTDTQYF
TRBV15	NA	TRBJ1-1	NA	TGTGCCACCAGCAGAGAAAGGGTTGGCACTGAAGCTTTCTTT	CATSRERVGTEAFF
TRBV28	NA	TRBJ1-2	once	TGTGCCAGCAGAGCGGGGCATGGCTACACCTTC	CASRAGHGYTF
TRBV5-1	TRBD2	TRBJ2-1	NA	TGCGCCAGCAGCTTGGGCGGGAGCTACAATGAGCAGTTCTTC	CASSLGGSYNEQFF
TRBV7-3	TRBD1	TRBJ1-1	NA	TGTGCCAGCAGCTTATGGGGACAGGGGACTGAAGCTTTCTTT	CASSLWGQGTEAFF
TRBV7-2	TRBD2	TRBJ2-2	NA	TGTGCCAGCAGCTTAAGACTAGCAGCCACCGGGGAGCTGTTTTTT	CASSLRLAATGELFF
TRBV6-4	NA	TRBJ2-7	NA	TGTGCCAGCAGTGACTCGGGTCTGGCCCCCCTCTACGAGCAGTACTTC	CASSDSGLAPLYEQYF
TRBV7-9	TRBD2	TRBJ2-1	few	TGTGCCAGCAGCTTAGTACTAGCGGGAGGGCATGAGCAGTTCTTC	CASSLVLAGGHEQFF
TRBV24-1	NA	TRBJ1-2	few	TGTGCCACCAGTGATTCCGGCCTAAGCCGCTACACCTTC	CATSDSGLSRYTF
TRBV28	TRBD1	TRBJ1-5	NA	TGTGCCAGCAGTGCCTTGACAGGGAATCAGCCCCAGCATTTT	CASSALTGNQPQHF
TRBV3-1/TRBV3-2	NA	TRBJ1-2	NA	TGTGCCAGCAGCCTAGGGGGGAACTATGGCTACACCTTC	CASSLGGNYGYTF
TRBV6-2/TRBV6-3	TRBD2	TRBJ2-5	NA	TGTGCCAGCAGTTCTAGCGGCCAAGAGACCCAGTACTTC	CASSSSGQETQYF
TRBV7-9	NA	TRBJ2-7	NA	TGTGCCAGCAGCTTCGGTCTGGGGGCCCGAGGATACGAGCAGTACTTC	CASSFGLGARGYEQYF
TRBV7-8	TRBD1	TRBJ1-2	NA	TGTGCCAGCAGCCCCCCCCTTAGAGTGGCAGGGGGCTTGACTGGCTACACCTTC	CASSPPLRVAGGLTGYTF
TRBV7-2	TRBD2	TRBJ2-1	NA	TGTGCCAGCAGCTTTCGGACTAGCGACGGGGAGCAGTTCTTC	CASSFRTSDGEQFF
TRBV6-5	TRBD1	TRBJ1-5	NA	TGTGCCAGCAGCCCCCGACAGGGGAGGGATCAGCCCCAGCATTTT	CASSPRQGRDQPQHF
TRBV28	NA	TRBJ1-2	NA	TGTGCCAGCAGTTCGCTTAAGGGCGCGAACTATGGCTACACCTTC	CASSSLKGANYGYTF
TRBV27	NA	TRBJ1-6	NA	TGTGCCAGCAGTTTAGGACGGGGAGGGAGGGATTCACCCCTCCACTTT	CASSLGRGGRDSPLHF
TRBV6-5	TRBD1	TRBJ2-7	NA	TGTGCCAGCAGTCCCCGGGACAGGGGGCCAGGAGAGCAGTACTTC	CASSPRDRGPGEQYF
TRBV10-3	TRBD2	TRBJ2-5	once	TGTGCCACCCGGGGGGCTAGCGGGAGCAACCAAGAGACCCAGTACTTC	CATRGASGSNQETQYF
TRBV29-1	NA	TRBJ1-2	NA	TGCAGCGTTACCGGGGACAACTATGGCTACACCTTC	CSVTGDNYGYTF
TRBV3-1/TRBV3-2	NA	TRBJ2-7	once	TGTGCCAGCAGCCGGAGGGCGGGACGTAGCCCGGGCGAGCAGTACTTC	CASSRRAGRSPGEQYF
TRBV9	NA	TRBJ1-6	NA	TGTGCCAGCAGCGTAGGGCAGGGTGCACCCCTCCACTTT	CASSVGQGAPLHF
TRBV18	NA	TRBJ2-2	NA	TGTGCCAGCTCACCGGGGCCCCTCGGCACCGGGGAGCTGTTTTTT	CASSPGPLGTGELFF
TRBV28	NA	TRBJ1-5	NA	TGTGCCAGCAGTTTCTCCATCACCCAGGGGAACAATCAGCCCCAGCATTTT	CASSFSITQGNNQPQHF